These T cell receptor beta chains were read from a single sample in a study of shared clonotypes between healthy human individuals. The table came from immunoSEQ multiplex PCR; TCRdb's copy has only in-frame clones and leaves some out. The table has fewer than 1.8 million clones, approximately 98.5% seen once; the top ten hold 0.36%. Sample: naive CD4+ T cells sorted from blood. These TCRs come from a man younger than 45 in good health. The conserved cysteine and the conserved F or W are not part of the CDR3 here.

J gene | V gene | CDR3 length | CDR3 protein
TRBJ1-1 | TRBV18 | 12 | ASSQPGQASEAF
TRBJ2-2 | TRBV11-2 | 13 | ASSPLRGDTGELF
TRBJ2-7 | TRBV18 | 13 | ASSPLSGQGGEQY
TRBJ1-1 | TRBV19 | 12 | ASSQQGADTEAF
TRBJ2-7 | TRBV5-4 | 12 | ASSFIPGKYEQY
TRBJ2-3 | TRBV7-2 | 13 | ASSLGGGATDTQY
TRBJ2-2 | TRBV2 | 14 | ASKASTSGMTGELF
TRBJ2-7 | TRBV6-1 | 10 | ASTGQPYEQY
TRBJ2-3 | TRBV5-1 | 16 | ASSTGLAGGNFTDTQY
TRBJ1-5 | TRBV19 | 12 | ASTNRRYNQPQH
TRBJ1-1 | TRBV5-1 | 11 | ASSRTVNTEAF
TRBJ1-1 | TRBV5-1 | 15 | ASSIMTGGPANTEAF
TRBJ1-5 | TRBV10-3 | 14 | ATAAHRDRSNQPQH
TRBJ2-7 | TRBV18 | 14 | ASSSSLAGKLYEQY
TRBJ2-7 | TRBV5-1 | 14 | ASSLEGTGVSYEQY
TRBJ2-5 | TRBV29-1 | 12 | SASALRTVGTQY
TRBJ2-3 | TRBV25-1 | 12 | ASKDQRGTDTQY
TRBJ2-7 | TRBV5-1 | 13 | ASRLGLERGYEQY
TRBJ2-1 | TRBV30 | 11 | AWTRDTYNEQF
TRBJ2-2 | TRBV9 | 11 | ASSVAGTGELF
TRBJ2-1 | TRBV19 | 11 | VPGLAGNNEQF
TRBJ2-2 | TRBV6-1 | 13 | ASCSGRPHTGELF
TRBJ2-2 | TRBV5-4 | 14 | ASSSGTSGSSGELF
TRBJ1-1 | TRBV5-5 | 14 | ASSLEGTVRGTEAF
TRBJ2-4 | TRBV5-4 | 12 | ASSLAGGGDIQY
TRBJ2-5 | TRBV5-1 | 12 | ASSLLGNQETQY
TRBJ2-1 | TRBV29-1 | 10 | SALRTLGEQF
TRBJ2-1 | TRBV28 | 14 | ASSPLKGRENNEQF
TRBJ1-1 | TRBV5-1 | 13 | ASNPGHRPNTEAF
TRBJ1-5 | TRBV28 | 17 | ASRNKPGQGGYSGQPQH
TRBJ2-3 | TRBV5-1 | 11 | ASKLGLTDTQY
TRBJ2-1 | TRBV29-1 | 15 | SVEDREWAYSYNEQF
TRBJ2-7 | TRBV4-3 | 14 | ASSQGPGTSSYEQY
TRBJ1-1 | TRBV28 | 9 | ASSPPPGAF
TRBJ2-7 | TRBV7-9 | 12 | ASSSLGRSYEQY
TRBJ2-1 | TRBV5-1 | 14 | ASSPQLAGVVHEQF
TRBJ2-2 | TRBV29-1 | 10 | SVVLADGELF
TRBJ2-7 | TRBV9 | 15 | ASSVASSGSISYEQY
TRBJ2-7 | TRBV5-6 | 13 | ASSFRGHNSYEQY
TRBJ2-3 | TRBV9 | 14 | ASSPQLAGVRDTQY
TRBJ2-2 | TRBV7-9 | 12 | ASSFDLNTGELF
TRBJ2-7 | TRBV28 | 14 | ASSPGTSGRPYEQY
TRBJ2-1 | TRBV6-5 | 11 | ASRKTGSNEQF
TRBJ2-7 | TRBV7-9 | 14 | ASSLGQVGDSYEQY
TRBJ2-3 | TRBV5-4 | 14 | ASSLQAGGRGDTQY
TRBJ2-5 | TRBV7-9 | 17 | ASSLLWSGERRQEETQY
TRBJ2-5 | TRBV5-4 | 13 | ASSLPSRDKETQY
TRBJ2-7 | TRBV10-3 | 13 | AISDGLAGSYEQY
TRBJ1-1 | TRBV5-5 | 10 | ASSLEGTEAF
TRBJ2-1 | TRBV7-4 | 15 | ASSLARGERFDNEQF
TRBJ2-5 | TRBV19 | 13 | ASSTGGLDQETQY
TRBJ2-1 | TRBV7-6 | 13 | ASSLRDNLRNEQF
TRBJ2-3 | TRBV4-2 | 13 | ASSQDISGTDTQY
TRBJ2-7 | TRBV27 | 12 | ASSLFSGAYEQY